The entry that follows covers one T cell receptor beta chain sequence. Caucasian, healthy and from Russia, the donors were aged between 6 and 90. V was pared by 3 bases and J by 6 bases, with 15 bases between. The CDR3 length is 14 residues. A second about 7 to 11 cycle PCR used barcoded and J-beta primers. TCRdb reanalysed the 5' RACE reads using MiXCR and keeps one entry per CDR3 protein. The sample consists of 1.2 million to 1.5 million distinct CDR3 sequences, approximately 40% of them appearing once. The data derive from a study of blood T cells in healthy people across ages. The TCR sequence derives from a woman under 30 in good health. The sample consisted of blood. This chain uses TRBV12-3 or TRBV12-4 with TRBJ2-7, with a weak D call TRBD2 (5 bases). DNA for the CDR3: TGTGCCAGCAGTTTCCGGCTAGCTGTAGTCGAGCAGTACTTC. This codes for CASSFRLAVVEQYF.